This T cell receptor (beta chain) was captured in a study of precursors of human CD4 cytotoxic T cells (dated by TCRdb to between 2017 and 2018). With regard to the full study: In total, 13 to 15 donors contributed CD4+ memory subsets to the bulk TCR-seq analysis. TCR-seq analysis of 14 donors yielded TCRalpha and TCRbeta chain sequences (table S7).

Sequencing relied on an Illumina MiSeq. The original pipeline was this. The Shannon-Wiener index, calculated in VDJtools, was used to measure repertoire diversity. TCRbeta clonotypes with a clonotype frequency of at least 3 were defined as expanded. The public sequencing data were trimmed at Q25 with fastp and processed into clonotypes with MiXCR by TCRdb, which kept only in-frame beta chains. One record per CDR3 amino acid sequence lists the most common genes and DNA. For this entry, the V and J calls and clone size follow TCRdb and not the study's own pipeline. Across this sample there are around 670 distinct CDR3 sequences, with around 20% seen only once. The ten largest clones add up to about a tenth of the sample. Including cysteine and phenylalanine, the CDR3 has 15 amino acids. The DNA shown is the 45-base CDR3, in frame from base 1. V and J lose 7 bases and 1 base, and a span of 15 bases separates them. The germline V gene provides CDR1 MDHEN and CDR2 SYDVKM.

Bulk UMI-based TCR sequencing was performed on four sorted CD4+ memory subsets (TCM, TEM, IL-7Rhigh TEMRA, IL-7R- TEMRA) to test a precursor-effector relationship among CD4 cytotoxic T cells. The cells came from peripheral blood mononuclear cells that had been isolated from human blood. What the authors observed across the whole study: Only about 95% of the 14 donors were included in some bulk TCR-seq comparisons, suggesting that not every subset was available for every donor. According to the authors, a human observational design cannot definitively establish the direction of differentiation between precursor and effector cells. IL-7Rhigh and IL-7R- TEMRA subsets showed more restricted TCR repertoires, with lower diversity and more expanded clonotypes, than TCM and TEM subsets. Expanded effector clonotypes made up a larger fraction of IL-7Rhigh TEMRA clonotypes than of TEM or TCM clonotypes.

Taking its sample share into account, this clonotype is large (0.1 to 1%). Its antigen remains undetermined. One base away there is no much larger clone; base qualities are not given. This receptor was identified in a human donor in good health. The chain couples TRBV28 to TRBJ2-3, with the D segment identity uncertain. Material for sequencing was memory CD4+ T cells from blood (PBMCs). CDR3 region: CASIPGAAGTDTQYF. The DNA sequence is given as TGTGCCAGCATCCCAGGCGCCGCTGGCACAGATACGCAGTATTTT.